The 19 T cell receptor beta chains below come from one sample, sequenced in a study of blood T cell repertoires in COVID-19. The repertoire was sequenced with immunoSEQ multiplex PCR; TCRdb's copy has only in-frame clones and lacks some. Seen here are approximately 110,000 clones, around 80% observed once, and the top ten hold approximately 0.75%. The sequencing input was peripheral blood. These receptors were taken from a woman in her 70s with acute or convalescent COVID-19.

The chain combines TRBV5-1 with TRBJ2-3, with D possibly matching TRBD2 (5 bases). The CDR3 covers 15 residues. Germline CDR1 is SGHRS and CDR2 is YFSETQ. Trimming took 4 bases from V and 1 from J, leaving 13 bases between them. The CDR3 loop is CASSPEGRGTDTQYF. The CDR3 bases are TGCGCCAGCAGCCCCGAGGGCCGGGGCACAGATACGCAGTATTTT.

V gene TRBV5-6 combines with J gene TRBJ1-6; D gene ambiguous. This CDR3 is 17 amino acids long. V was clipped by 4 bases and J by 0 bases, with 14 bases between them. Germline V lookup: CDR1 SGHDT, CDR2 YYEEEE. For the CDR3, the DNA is TGTGCCAGCAGCCCCGGACTGTCGCTCTCCTATAATTCACCCCTCCACTTT. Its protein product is CASSPGLSLSYNSPLHF. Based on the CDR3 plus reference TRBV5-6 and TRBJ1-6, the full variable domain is DAGVTQSPTHLIKTRGQQVTLRCSPKSGHDTVSWYQQALGQGPQFIFQYYEEEERQRGNFPDRFSGHQFPNYSSELNVNALLLGDSALYLCASSPGLSLSYNSPLHFGNGTRLTVT.

CDR3 in DNA: TGTGCCAGTAGTACGGGGACAGGGGGACATCAGCCCCAGCATTTT. This codes for CASSTGTGGHQPQHF. The V call is TRBV19, the J call TRBJ1-5; 11 bases align to TRBD1. The CDR3 runs to 15 residues. With V trimmed by 4 bases and J by 5 bases, 4 bases remained unmatched. Looked up from germline, CDR1 is LNHDA and CDR2 is SQIVND (reference sequence).

DNA for the CDR3: TGTGCCAGCGCGTCTGGGGCTAGCGGTCTCCAAGAGACCCAGTACTTC. Its translation: CASASGASGLQETQYF. The rearrangement uses TRBV11-2 and TRBJ2-5; 7 positions match TRBD2. The CDR3 loop spans 16 amino acids. CDR1 is SGHAT and CDR2 is FQNNGV in the germline V gene. V was pared by 8 bases and J by 1 base, with 13 bases of the junction left unmatched.

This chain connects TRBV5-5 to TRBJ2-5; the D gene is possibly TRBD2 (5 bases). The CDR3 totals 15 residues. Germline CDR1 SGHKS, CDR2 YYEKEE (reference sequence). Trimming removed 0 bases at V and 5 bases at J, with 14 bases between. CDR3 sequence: CASSLVSGLGETQYF. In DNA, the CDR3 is TGTGCCAGCAGCTTGGTGAGCGGACTCGGGGAGACCCAGTACTTC.

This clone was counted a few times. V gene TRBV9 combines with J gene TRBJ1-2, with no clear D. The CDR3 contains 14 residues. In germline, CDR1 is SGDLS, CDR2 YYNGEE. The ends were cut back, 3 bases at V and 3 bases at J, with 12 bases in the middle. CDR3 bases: TGTGCCAGCAGCGCCAGCGCCTCTGACTATGGCTACACCTTC. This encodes CASSASASDYGYTF. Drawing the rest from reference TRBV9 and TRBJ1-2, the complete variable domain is DSGVTQTPKHLITATGQRVTLRCSPRSGDLSVYWYQQSLDQGLQFLIQYYNGEERAKGNILERFSAQQFPDLHSELNLSSLELGDSALYFCASSASASDYGYTFGSGTRLTVV.

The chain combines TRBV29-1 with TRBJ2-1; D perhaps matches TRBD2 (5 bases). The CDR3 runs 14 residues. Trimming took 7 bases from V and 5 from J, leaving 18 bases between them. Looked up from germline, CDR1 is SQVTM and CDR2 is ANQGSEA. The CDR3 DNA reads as TGCAGCGCACCCGAGGGCCAGTGGGACAATGAGCAGTTCTTC. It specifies CSAPEGQWDNEQFF.

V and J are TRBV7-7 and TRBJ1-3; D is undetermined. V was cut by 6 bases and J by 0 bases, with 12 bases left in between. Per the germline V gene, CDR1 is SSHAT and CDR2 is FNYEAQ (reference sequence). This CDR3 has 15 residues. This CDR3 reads CASSRDRSSGNTIYF. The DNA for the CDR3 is TGTGCCAGCAGTCGAGACCGGAGCTCTGGAAACACCATATATTTT.

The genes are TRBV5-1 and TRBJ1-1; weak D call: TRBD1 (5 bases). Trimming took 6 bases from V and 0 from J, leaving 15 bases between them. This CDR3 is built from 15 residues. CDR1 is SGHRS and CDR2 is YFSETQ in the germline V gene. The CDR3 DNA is TGCGCCAGCACCAGAGGCGGGGCAGTGAACACTGAAGCTTTCTTT. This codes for CASTRGGAVNTEAFF.

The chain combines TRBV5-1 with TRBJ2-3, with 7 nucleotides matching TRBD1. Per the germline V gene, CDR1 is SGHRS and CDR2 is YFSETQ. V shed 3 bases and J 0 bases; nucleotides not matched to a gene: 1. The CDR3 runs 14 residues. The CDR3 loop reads CASSWGQSTDTQYF. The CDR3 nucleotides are TGCGCCAGCAGCTGGGGACAGAGCACAGATACGCAGTATTTT.

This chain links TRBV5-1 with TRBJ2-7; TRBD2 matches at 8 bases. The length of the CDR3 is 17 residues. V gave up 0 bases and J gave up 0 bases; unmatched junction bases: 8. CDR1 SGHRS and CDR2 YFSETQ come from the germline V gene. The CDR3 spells CASSLDVAGGPSYEQYF. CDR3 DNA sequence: TGCGCCAGCAGCTTGGATGTCGCGGGGGGCCCCTCCTACGAGCAGTACTTC.

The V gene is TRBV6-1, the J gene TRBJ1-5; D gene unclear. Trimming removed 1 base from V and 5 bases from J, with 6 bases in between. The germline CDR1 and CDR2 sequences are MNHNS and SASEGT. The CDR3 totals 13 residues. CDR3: CASSEDVDQPQHF. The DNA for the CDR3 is TGTGCCAGCAGTGAAGATGTCGATCAGCCCCAGCATTTT.

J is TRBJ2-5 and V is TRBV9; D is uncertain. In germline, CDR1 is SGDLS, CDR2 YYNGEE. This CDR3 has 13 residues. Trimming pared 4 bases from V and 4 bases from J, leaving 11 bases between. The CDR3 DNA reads TGTGCCAGCAGCACTTCACTGAGAGAGACCCAGTACTTC. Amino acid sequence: CASSTSLRETQYF. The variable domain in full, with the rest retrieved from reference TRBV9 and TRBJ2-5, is DSGVTQTPKHLITATGQRVTLRCSPRSGDLSVYWYQQSLDQGLQFLIQYYNGEERAKGNILERFSAQQFPDLHSELNLSSLELGDSALYFCASSTSLRETQYFGPGTRLLVL.

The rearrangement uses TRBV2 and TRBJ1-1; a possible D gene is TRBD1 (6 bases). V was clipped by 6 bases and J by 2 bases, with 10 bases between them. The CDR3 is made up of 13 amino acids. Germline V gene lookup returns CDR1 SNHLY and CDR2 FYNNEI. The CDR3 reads CASRVRGNTEAFF. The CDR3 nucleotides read TGTGCCAGCAGAGTCAGGGGAAACACTGAAGCTTTCTTT. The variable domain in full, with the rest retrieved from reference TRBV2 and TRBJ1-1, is EPEVTQTPSHQVTQMGQEVILRCVPISNHLYFYWYRQILGQKVEFLVSFYNNEISEKSEIFDDQFSVERPDGSNFTLKIRSTKLEDSAMYFCASRVRGNTEAFFGQGTRLTVV.

The CDR3: CASSYTNYGYTF. The CDR3 nucleotides are TGTGCCAGCAGCTATACTAACTATGGCTACACCTTC. The chain uses TRBV7-9 and TRBJ1-2; D is ambiguous. Germline values: CDR1 SEHNR, CDR2 FQNEAQ (reference sequence). The CDR3 runs 12 residues. The V and J ends lost 4 bases and 0 bases respectively, with 3 bases between them. Supplemented by reference TRBV7-9 and TRBJ1-2, the full variable domain reads DTGVSQNPRHKITKRGQNVTFRCDPISEHNRLYWYRQTLGQGPEFLTYFQNEAQLEKSRLLSDRFSAERPKGSFSTLEIQRTEQGDSAMYLCASSYTNYGYTFGSGTRLTVV.

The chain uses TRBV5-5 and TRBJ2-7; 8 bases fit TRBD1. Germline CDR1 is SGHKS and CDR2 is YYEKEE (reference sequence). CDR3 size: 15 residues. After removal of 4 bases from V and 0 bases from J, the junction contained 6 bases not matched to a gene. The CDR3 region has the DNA TGTGCCAGCAGCCTTTACCAGGGGGCCTCCTACGAGCAGTACTTC. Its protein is CASSLYQGASYEQYF.

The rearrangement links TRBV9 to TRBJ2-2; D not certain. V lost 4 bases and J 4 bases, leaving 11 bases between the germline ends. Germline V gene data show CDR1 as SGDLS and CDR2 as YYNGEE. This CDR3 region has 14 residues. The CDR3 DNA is TGTGCCAGCAGCCCCCTTCTAGGCACCGGGGAGCTGTTTTTT. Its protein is CASSPLLGTGELFF.

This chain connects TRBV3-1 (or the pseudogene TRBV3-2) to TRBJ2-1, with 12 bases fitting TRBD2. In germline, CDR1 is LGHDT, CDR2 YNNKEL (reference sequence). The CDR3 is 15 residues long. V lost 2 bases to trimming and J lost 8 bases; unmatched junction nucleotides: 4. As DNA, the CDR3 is TGTGCCAGCAGCCAATCGACTAGCGGGAGCTATGAGCAGTTCTTC. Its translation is CASSQSTSGSYEQFF.

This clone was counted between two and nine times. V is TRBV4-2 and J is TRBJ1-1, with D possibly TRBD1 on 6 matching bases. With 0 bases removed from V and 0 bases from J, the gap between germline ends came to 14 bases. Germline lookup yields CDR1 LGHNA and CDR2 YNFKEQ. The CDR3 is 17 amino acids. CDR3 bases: TGTGCCAGCAGCCAAGACTGGACAGCCAGCGTGAACACTGAAGCTTTCTTT. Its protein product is CASSQDWTASVNTEAFF.